The sequence of this T cell receptor beta chain was determined in a study of shared clonotypes between healthy human individuals. Regarding the study as a whole: It was expected that sequencing depth would affect clonotype sharing among donors.

V was clipped by 3 bases and J by 7 bases, with 19 bases between them. Germline CDR1 is MDHEN and CDR2 is SYDVKM. This CDR3 has 16 residues. Genomic DNA belonging to each subset was distributed in equal measure over several immunoSEQ plates. Generated by immunoSEQ multiplex PCR, the TCRdb table keeps only in-frame clones and is missing some. The sample lists 780,000 or so clones; around 77% were seen once. For this clone: What it binds is unknown.

Input material: memory CD4+ T cells sorted from blood. Subset noted: CD45RA-negative fraction. The source of this sequence is a woman aged 25 to 39 in good health. The J gene is TRBJ2-1, the V gene TRBV28; weak D call: TRBD1 (6 bases). The CDR3 sequence is CASSLVRQAQGNEQFF. Written as DNA, the CDR3 is TGTGCCAGCAGTTTGGTTCGGCAGGCCCAGGGGAATGAGCAGTTCTTC. Looking up the rest from reference TRBV28 and TRBJ2-1 gives the full variable domain: DVKVTQSSRYLVKRTGEKVFLECVQDMDHENMFWYRQDPGLGLRLIYFSYDVKMKEKGDIPEGYSVSREKKERFSLILESASTNQTSMYLCASSLVRQAQGNEQFFGPGTRLTVL.